The 26 T cell receptor beta chains presented below share a single source sample, sequenced in a study of vaccination effects on CD4 cells after COVID-19. Their specific antigens are unknown. Within the ViraFEST assay, antigen-specific CD4+ T cells underwent expansion with viral peptide pools prior to sequencing. The culture ran for nine to ten days, and then CD4+ T cells were isolated. Vaccinated recipients, who were negative for nucleocapsid antibodies, had no history of SARS-CoV-2 infection. Profiled with immunoSEQ multiplex PCR; TCRdb holds only in-frame clones, not every one. The data contain 65,000 or so clones, around 76% of them singletons. The input for sequencing was CD4+ T cells from PBMCs cultured with HCoV-NL63 spike peptides, taken before COVID-19 vaccination. These receptor sequences come from a human donor who received a COVID-19 vaccine.

The CDR3 reads CATSDSYTDTQYF. The CDR3 DNA is TGTGCCACCAGTGACTCCTACACAGATACGCAGTATTTT. The chain links TRBV24-1 to TRBJ2-3; D is unresolved. CDR3 length: 13 amino acids. From germline, CDR1 is KGHDR and CDR2 SFDVKD. V shed 4 bases and J shed 2 bases, with 6 bases lying between them.

This chain connects TRBV4-1 to TRBJ1-3; D uncertain. Trimming took off 0 bases at V and 2 bases at J, with 26 bases between the two ends. This CDR3 is 21 amino acids long. Per germline, CDR1 MGHRA and CDR2 YSYEKL. CDR3 nucleotide sequence: TGCGCCAGCAGCCAAGAGGGCGCCGGCCGTCGGGTACATACGGCTGGAAACACCATATATTTT. Its translation: CASSQEGAGRRVHTAGNTIYF.

This clone turned up a few times. J is TRBJ2-5 and V is TRBV6-5, with 8 bases matching TRBD2. Germline assignment: CDR1 MNHEY and CDR2 SVGAGI. After removal of 6 bases from V and 2 bases from J, the junction contained 8 bases not matched to a gene. The CDR3 runs 15 residues. In DNA, the CDR3 is TGTGCCAGCAGACGCCAGCGGGGGAGACAAGAGACCCAGTACTTC. Translation: CASRRQRGRQETQYF.

This chain uses TRBV28 with TRBJ2-2, with TRBD1 matching over 7 bases. The trim removed 6 bases at V and 0 bases at J, leaving 7 bases unmatched. The CDR3 is made up of 16 amino acids. Germline V lookup: CDR1 MDHEN, CDR2 SYDVKM. The CDR3 DNA reads TGTGCCAGCAGCTCCACCGGGACAGCGAACACCGGGGAGCTGTTTTTT. This sequence encodes CASSSTGTANTGELFF.

The gene calls are TRBV24-1 and TRBJ2-1, with D perhaps TRBD1 (6 bases). This CDR3 has 16 residues. V shed 3 bases and J shed 1 base, with 12 bases lying between them. CDR1 is KGHDR and CDR2 is SFDVKD in the germline V gene. DNA for the CDR3: TGTGCCACCAGTGATACGACAGGCCTTTCCTACAATGAGCAGTTCTTC. Amino acids: CATSDTTGLSYNEQFF.

This sequence joins TRBV7-2 and TRBJ1-2; no firm D call. Trimming pared 1 base from V and 3 bases from J, leaving 9 bases between. The CDR3 is made up of 14 amino acids. Germline V lookup: CDR1 SGHTA, CDR2 FQGNSA. The CDR3 region is CASSLVVSDYGYTF. For the CDR3, the DNA is TGTGCCAGCAGCTTAGTCGTCAGCGACTATGGCTACACCTTC.

The chain combines TRBV6-5 with TRBJ1-5, with D perhaps TRBD1 (6 bases). Trimming pared 6 bases from V and 5 bases from J, leaving 14 bases between. CDR1 is MNHEY and CDR2 is SVGAGI in the germline V gene. The CDR3 spans 14 residues. The CDR3 DNA is TGTGCCAGCAGCCCAAAACAGGGCCATCAGCCCCAGCATTTT. The encoded protein is CASSPKQGHQPQHF.

The chain couples TRBV28 to TRBJ2-5, with 8 nucleotides matching TRBD2. V was pared by 5 bases and J by 2 bases, with 10 bases of the junction left unmatched. This CDR3 has 16 amino acids. Germline values: CDR1 MDHEN, CDR2 SYDVKM. The CDR3 DNA is TGTGCCAGCAGTCCCAGACCCGGGGGGGGGCAAGAGACCCAGTACTTC. Its protein product is CASSPRPGGGQETQYF. The full variable domain, completed using reference TRBV28 and TRBJ2-5, is DVKVTQSSRYLVKRTGEKVFLECVQDMDHENMFWYRQDPGLGLRLIYFSYDVKMKEKGDIPEGYSVSREKKERFSLILESASTNQTSMYLCASSPRPGGGQETQYFGPGTRLLVL.

The rearrangement uses TRBV6-6 and TRBJ1-3; TRBD1 matches 7 bases. The V gene's germline CDR1 is MNHNY and CDR2 SVGAGI (reference sequence). The CDR3 has 15 residues. V shed 6 bases, J shed 0 bases, and the junction held 5 bases outside the gene matches. The CDR3 loop is CASRQGFLSGNTIYF. CDR3 DNA sequence: TGTGCCAGCAGACAGGGGTTTCTCTCTGGAAACACCATATATTTT.

This chain connects TRBV10-1 to TRBJ2-3; D is perhaps TRBD2 (5 bases). Germline CDR1 is WNHNN and CDR2 is SYGVQD (reference sequence). V was clipped by 3 bases and J by 1 base, with 11 bases between them. CDR3 length: 15 residues. The CDR3 DNA follows: TGCGCCAGCAGTGACAAGGCGCGGGGCACAGATACGCAGTATTTT. It specifies CASSDKARGTDTQYF.

The chain links TRBV5-1 to TRBJ2-4; the D gene is possibly TRBD2 (5 bases). Trimming took off 0 bases at V and 2 bases at J, with 9 bases between the two ends. Germline V gene sequence: CDR1 SGHRS, CDR2 YFSETQ. The CDR3 spans 15 residues. CDR3 sequence reads: CASSLAGLSKNIQYF. The CDR3 nucleotides are TGCGCCAGCAGCTTGGCTGGACTCTCCAAAAACATTCAGTACTTC. The full variable domain, in which reference TRBV5-1 and TRBJ2-4 provide the parts outside the CDR3, is KAGVTQTPRYLIKTRGQQVTLSCSPISGHRSVSWYQQTPGQGLQFLFEYFSETQRNKGNFPGRFSGRQFSNSRSEMNVSTLELGDSALYLCASSLAGLSKNIQYFGAGTRLSVL.

The V and J genes are TRBV2 and TRBJ1-5; a possible D gene is TRBD1 (5 bases). CDR1 is SNHLY and CDR2 is FYNNEI in the germline V gene. The CDR3 consists of 14 residues. The V and J ends lost 3 bases and 5 bases respectively, with 11 bases between them. CDR3 nucleotide sequence: TGTGCCAGCAGTGACGGAGGGGTTTATCAGCCCCAGCATTTT. Its translation is CASSDGGVYQPQHF.

The chain recombines TRBV2 with TRBJ1-2; D is undetermined. The CDR3 extends over 14 amino acids. Germline V gene data show CDR1 as SNHLY and CDR2 as FYNNEI. V lost 4 bases, J lost 6 bases, and 15 bases lay in between. CDR3 amino acids: CASSVRGSFNGYTF. The CDR3 bases are TGTGCCAGCAGTGTAAGAGGCAGTTTTAATGGCTACACCTTC.

The genes are TRBV6-5 and TRBJ1-3, with unresolved D. Germline CDR1 MNHEY, CDR2 SVGAGI. The ends were cut back, 6 bases at V and 3 bases at J, with 9 bases in the middle. The CDR3 loop spans 13 amino acids. The CDR3 protein is CASRSSRGNTIYF. DNA of the CDR3: TGTGCCAGCAGAAGCTCGCGTGGAAACACCATATATTTT.

J is TRBJ2-6 and V is TRBV5-5, with D possibly being TRBD2 (5 bases). Trimming shortened V by 0 bases and J by 2 bases, and 9 bases separated the two germline ends. The CDR3 is made up of 16 amino acids. Germline-derived CDR1 and CDR2 are SGHKS and YYEKEE (reference sequence). As DNA, the CDR3 is TGTGCCAGCAGCTTGGGTATCGGGGCTGGGGCCAACGTCCTGACTTTC. Translated: CASSLGIGAGANVLTF.

This clone was seen more than once but under ten times. The chain is built from TRBV11-2 and TRBJ2-1; 9 nucleotides match TRBD2. Trimming cost V 4 bases and J 5 bases; bases outside gene matches: 6. Germline V CDR1 and CDR2: SGHAT, FQNNGV. The CDR3 consists of 15 residues. The CDR3 is CASSSLAGTNNEQFF. Here the CDR3 DNA reads TGTGCCAGCAGCTCCCTAGCGGGGACGAACAATGAGCAGTTCTTC.

The rearrangement joins TRBV6-1 to TRBJ2-7; the D call may be TRBD1 or TRBD2 (5 bases each). Germline-derived CDR1 and CDR2 are MNHNS and SASEGT. V lost 2 bases to trimming and J lost 3 bases, with 14 bases between them. The CDR3 runs 15 residues. The CDR3 reads CASSEPGRSFYEQYV. The CDR3 DNA reads TGTGCCAGCAGTGAACCGGGACGGTCGTTCTACGAGCAGTACGTC.

This clone has just a few counts. CDR3 region: CASRRTFNYGYTF. The CDR3 nucleotides read TGTGCCAGCAGACGGACTTTTAACTATGGCTACACCTTC. The rearrangement joins TRBV2 to TRBJ1-2; D remains ambiguous. Germline V gene sequence: CDR1 SNHLY, CDR2 FYNNEI. V lost 6 bases, J lost 1 base, and 9 bases lay in between. The CDR3 length is 13 residues. Full variable domain (outside the CDR3, taken from reference TRBV2 and TRBJ1-2): EPEVTQTPSHQVTQMGQEVILRCVPISNHLYFYWYRQILGQKVEFLVSFYNNEISEKSEIFDDQFSVERPDGSNFTLKIRSTKLEDSAMYFCASRRTFNYGYTFGSGTRLTVV.

The sample holds one count of this clone. This chain links TRBV4-2 with TRBJ1-5, with D perhaps matching TRBD1 (5 bases). V was pared by 0 bases and J by 10 bases, with 13 bases between. Germline V CDR1 and CDR2: LGHNA, YNFKEQ. This CDR3 has 14 amino acids. The CDR3 nucleotides are TGTGCCAGCAGCCAAGATAAGGGAGGACAACCCCAGCATTTT. Translated: CASSQDKGGQPQHF.

In DNA, the CDR3 is TGTGCCACCAGTGGGCCTGATAGCGGGGGGAGGTGGGAGACCCAGTACTTC. Amino acid sequence: CATSGPDSGGRWETQYF. This chain links TRBV24-1 with TRBJ2-5; 10 bases are a match to TRBD2. The CDR3 contains 17 residues. Germline V gene data show CDR1 as KGHDR and CDR2 as SFDVKD. V was clipped by 5 bases and J by 5 bases; unmatched bases: 13.

This sequence joins TRBV7-3 and TRBJ2-2; D possibly matches TRBD1 or TRBD2 (5 bases each). The CDR3 is made up of 16 amino acids. The V gene's germline CDR1 is SGHTA and CDR2 FQGTGA. The V and J ends lost 0 bases and 6 bases respectively, with 14 bases between them. In DNA form, the CDR3 reads TGTGCCAGCAGCTTAACCCCTACAGGAGGAGCCGGGGAGCTGTTTTTT. This gives the protein CASSLTPTGGAGELFF.

The V call is TRBV7-9, the J call TRBJ2-6; D uncertain. CDR1 and CDR2 (germline): SEHNR, FQNEAQ (reference sequence). There are 16 residues in the CDR3. V lost 5 bases and J lost 3, with 14 bases in between. CDR3 protein: CASSPVVGGGANVLTF. CDR3 nucleotide sequence: TGTGCCAGCAGCCCGGTAGTGGGTGGTGGGGCCAACGTCCTGACTTTC.

The chain joins TRBV30 to TRBJ1-4; TRBD1 aligns across 8 bases. Trimming at V came to 3 bases and at J to 8 bases, leaving 8 bases not matched to a gene. The CDR3 has 14 amino acids. In germline, CDR1 is GTSNPN, CDR2 SVGIG (reference sequence). CDR3 nucleotides: TGTGCCTGGAGAAGACAGGGGCAGAAGGAAAAACTGTTTTTT. Translation: CAWRRQGQKEKLFF.

Only a few counts were recorded for this clone. J is TRBJ1-1 and V is TRBV7-2; D unresolved. Trimming removed 2 bases at V and 0 bases at J, with 1 base between. The CDR3 totals 12 residues. From germline, CDR1 is SGHTA and CDR2 FQGNSA. CDR3 DNA sequence: TGTGCCAGCAGCTTAATGAACACTGAAGCTTTCTTT. Protein sequence: CASSLMNTEAFF.

The chain has TRBV19 and TRBJ2-3; tentatively, D is TRBD1 or TRBD2 (7 bases each). V lost 9 bases and J lost 4, with 14 bases in between. The germline CDR1 and CDR2 sequences are LNHDA and SQIVND (reference sequence). The CDR3 covers 13 residues. CDR3 bases: TGTGCCAGCAGGGGGGGGAACGCAGATACGCAGTATTTT. Protein product: CASRGGNADTQYF.

V usage is TRBV10-3 and J usage is TRBJ2-3; D not resolved. V was pared by 0 bases and J by 2 bases, with 12 bases between. Per germline, CDR1 ENHRY and CDR2 SYGVKD. The CDR3 runs 16 residues. The CDR3 spells CAISESKPSVTDTQYF. The CDR3 nucleotides read TGTGCCATCAGTGAGTCGAAACCTTCCGTCACAGATACGCAGTATTTT.